Given below is one TCR beta chain in context. What it binds is not known. The data originate from a study of blood T cells in healthy people across ages. Whole-study findings and limits: Diversity estimates from one million T cells were considered underestimates.

The donors, aged about 6 to 95, were healthy Caucasians from Russia. Then a second PCR, running roughly 7 to 11 cycles, was carried out with a sample-barcoded 5' primer and a J-beta primer mix. Sequencing of every sample gave 2.5 million or more CDR3-containing paired-end reads. TCRdb passed the 5' RACE reads through MiXCR, listing each CDR3 protein once. The data contain 550,000 to 750,000 distinct CDR3 sequences, roughly 20% of them singletons. V lost 1 base and J lost 0, with 10 bases in between. The CDR3 sequence is 15 residues long. Germline CDR1 is SGHRS and CDR2 is YFSETQ. The chain combines TRBV5-1 with TRBJ2-5, with D perhaps matching TRBD2 (6 bases). This TCR was recovered from a man in his 70s in good health. The sequencing sample was made of blood. CDR3 in DNA: TGCGCCAGCAGCTTGAGGGGAGGACACCAAGAGACCCAGTACTTC. It translates to CASSLRGGHQETQYF.